These 9 T cell receptor beta chains share one sample of origin, sequenced in a study of CD8+CD57+ T cells in acquired aplastic anemia. Genomic DNA, the template, was used for profiling of the TCR beta VDJ and CDR3. TCRdb processed the reads anew with MiXCR; each CDR3 protein has one entry. Seen here are under 350,000 distinct CDR3 sequences, approximately 57% observed once, and the top ten hold roughly 8%. Sequenced material: sorted CD4+, CD8+, or CD8+CD57+ T cells (not recorded which) from PBMCs. These receptors were collected from a human donor with severe aplastic anemia or a healthy control (not recorded which).

The gene calls are TRBV4-1 and TRBJ2-7; TRBD1 matches 7 bases. Per the germline V gene, CDR1 is MGHRA and CDR2 is YSYEKL. V was pared by 1 base and J by 5 bases, with 5 bases of the junction left unmatched. The CDR3 has 14 residues. The DNA of the CDR3 is TGCGCCAGCAGCCAAGGGCAGGGGGTCGACGAGCAGTACTTC. Translated, it gives CASSQGQGVDEQYF.

The chain employs TRBV20-1 and TRBJ2-7; 8 bases line up with TRBD2. Germline-derived CDR1 and CDR2 are DFQATT and SNEGSKA (reference sequence). The CDR3 is 13 residues long. V dropped 3 bases and J dropped 0; count of bases not matched to a gene: 1. The CDR3 DNA reads TGCAGTGCTAGGGGGACTAGCTCCTACGAGCAGTACTTC. Translation gives CSARGTSSYEQYF.

As to this clonotype: One end of the junction does not line up with germline, which may come from a read error. The chain carries TRBV24-1 and TRBJ1-5, with 7 bases fitting TRBD1. Germline CDR1 is KGHDR and CDR2 is SFDVKD. The CDR3 consists of 12 residues. CDR3 region: CATIGGYQPQHF. The CDR3 region has the DNA TGTGCTACCATAGGGGGCTATCAGCCCCAGCATTTT.

The table lists this clonotype with a few counts. The chain combines TRBV29-1 with TRBJ2-1; tentatively, D is TRBD1 (7 bases). The germline V gene has CDR1 SQVTM and CDR2 ANQGSEA. The germline V and J ends were trimmed by 4 bases and 2 bases, with 12 bases remaining between them. This CDR3 comprises 14 residues. CDR3 protein: CSVGQGGTYNEQFF. In DNA, the CDR3 is TGCAGCGTTGGGCAGGGGGGCACCTACAATGAGCAGTTCTTC.

This clonotype has only one observation. The chain employs TRBV7-2 and TRBJ2-3; 8 bases fit TRBD2. V was clipped by 5 bases and J by 7 bases; unmatched bases: 8. This CDR3 spans 14 amino acids. Germline V CDR1 and CDR2: SGHTA, FQGNSA. This chain's CDR3 is CASSRTGGPNTQYF. CDR3 bases: TGTGCCAGCAGCAGGACGGGGGGGCCCAATACGCAGTATTTT.

The sample holds many counts of this clonotype. J is TRBJ1-3 and V is TRBV7-9; D remains ambiguous. The CDR3 runs 19 residues. V lost 5 bases and J lost 0, with 23 bases in between. Germline V gene lookup returns CDR1 SEHNR and CDR2 FQNEAQ (reference sequence). CDR3 protein: CASSRHGETRGPSGNTIYF. The CDR3 nucleotides read TGTGCCAGCAGCCGACACGGGGAAACACGAGGGCCCTCTGGAAACACCATATATTTT.

The rearrangement uses TRBV12-3 or TRBV12-4 and TRBJ2-7; 9 nucleotides align to TRBD1. The CDR3 contains 15 residues. Unmatched junction bases numbered 13, after V lost 7 bases and J lost 6 bases. CDR3 coding DNA: TGTGCCAGCACTCCCACTGGGACAGGGTCAAGCGAGCAGTACTTC. Amino acid sequence: CASTPTGTGSSEQYF.

The chain joins TRBV7-9 to TRBJ2-7, with 9 bases lining up with TRBD2. With 4 bases clipped from V and 1 base from J, the junction kept 8 bases outside the gene matches. From germline, CDR1 is SEHNR and CDR2 FQNEAQ (reference sequence). The CDR3 consists of 16 residues. The chain's CDR3 is CASSSNPGLASYEQYF. In DNA, the CDR3 is TGTGCCAGCAGCTCGAATCCGGGACTAGCTTCCTACGAGCAGTACTTC.

The chain recombines TRBV7-2 with TRBJ2-5; unclear D gene. Per the germline V gene, CDR1 is SGHTA and CDR2 is FQGNSA. This CDR3 has 14 residues. Trimming took 1 base from V and 2 from J, leaving 8 bases between them. CDR3 sequence reads: CASSLGKKQETQYF. CDR3 in DNA: TGTGCCAGCAGCTTAGGGAAAAAACAAGAGACCCAGTACTTC.